This T cell receptor beta chain is from a study of PD-1 blockade in classical Hodgkin lymphoma. General study results and limits: The study reported lower baseline TCR diversity in newly diagnosed patients than in healthy donors. Diversity in CD4+ TCRs, unlike that measured in CD8+ TCRs, had risen significantly by C4D1.

Profiling relied on immunoSEQ multiplex PCR, and the TCRdb table lists in-frame clones only, not all of them. The profile shows about 24,000 clones, around 84% of them singletons. Time point denoted: cycle 4 day 1 (C4D1), after 5 to 7 weeks of nivolumab. All trial patients relapsed after autologous stem cell transplantation. Under best response, outcomes were complete response, partial response or progressive disease. CDR3 length: 21 residues. With 1 base clipped from V and 5 bases from J, the junction kept 22 bases outside the gene matches. CDR1 and CDR2 from the germline V gene are MNHEY and SMNVEV (reference sequence). Points on this clone: The target antigen is unknown.

The TCR originated in a human donor with classical Hodgkin lymphoma. The chain recombines TRBV27 with TRBJ2-3; 9 nucleotides match TRBD2. The sample here was peripheral blood mononuclear cells (PBMCs), taken before the fourth cycle of nivolumab. The CDR3: CASSLYPPARFSGRSGDTQYF. CDR3 DNA sequence: TGTGCCAGCAGTTTATACCCCCCCGCCCGATTTAGCGGGAGATCGGGAGATACGCAGTATTTT.